This T cell receptor (beta chain) was identified during a study of blood T cell repertoires in COVID-19. During active infection, Seattle patients enrolled and were then monitored through disease. Germline V gene lookup returns CDR1 SGHRS and CDR2 YFSETQ. The V and J ends lost 4 bases and 5 bases, in that order; junction bases with no gene match: 10. This CDR3 has 15 residues. Original data processing: How many nucleated cells were present was estimated from reference gene primer amplification. Method: immunoSEQ multiplex PCR; TCRdb's copy keeps in-frame clones and lacks some. V, J and clone size are taken as reported in that table, and D and trimming were inferred from the DNA itself. The data contain about 300,000 clones, around 84% of them singletons.

The chain recombines TRBV5-1 with TRBJ2-5, with 8 bases matching TRBD2. This TCR was recovered from a human donor with COVID-19, enrolled during active disease. The donor label of this sample is uncertain. Sequencing input: peripheral blood. CDR3 region: CASSLQWTSRETQYF. Written as DNA, the CDR3 is TGCGCCAGCAGCCTCCAATGGACTAGCCGGGAGACCCAGTACTTC.